This T cell receptor beta chain originates from a study of CD8 T cells in Susac syndrome. Looking at the study overall: Within the group of sequenced Susac syndrome patients, 5 or 6 had active disease and roughly eight were in remission.

The CDR3 sequence is 14 residues long. Per the germline V gene, CDR1 is SGHNT and CDR2 is YYREEE (reference sequence). Trimming removed 6 bases from V and 2 bases from J, with 14 bases in between. A quantity of about 0.45 to 1 ug RNA underwent reverse transcription using random hexamers. MiXCR, applied by TCRdb to the immunoSEQ multiplex PCR reads, yields one record per CDR3 protein. The repertoire holds 210,000 or so distinct CDR3 sequences, approximately 94% seen once, with around 0.15% in the top ten. TEMRA cells were FACS-enriched, and CD8+ and CD4+ T cells were isolated negatively. The specimen was CD4+ T cells from PBMCs. This sequence was found in a human donor with Susac syndrome. The chain carries TRBV5-4 and TRBJ2-5; D not certain. The CDR3 loop is CASMHPTQQETQYF. The DNA for the CDR3 is TGTGCCAGCATGCACCCAACCCAACAAGAGACCCAGTACTTC.